This T cell receptor (beta chain) was sequenced for a study of spatial heterogeneity in lung cancer. About the research overall: Across the raw uncorrected reads, a unique TCR and UMI combination was observed, on average, more than ten times.

Stated time point: sample taken at primary tumor resection. Unsorted tumor, nontumor lung tissue or cryopreserved PBMC supplied the whole RNA. Donors were around 70 untreated early-stage non-small cell lung cancer patients. Carried by each TCR cDNA molecule was a unique molecular identifier. TCRdb fed the 5' RACE reads into MiXCR, producing one record per CDR3 protein. This table has 50,000 to 65,000 distinct CDR3 sequences, 7% to 10% appearing once. The V gene's germline CDR1 is MDHEN and CDR2 SYDVKM. Germline trimming cut 2 bases from V and 4 bases from J; bases unmatched to any gene: 8. CDR3 length equals 17 residues.

The receptor was derived from a female donor with early-stage non-small cell lung cancer. The rearrangement uses TRBV28 and TRBJ1-5, with 10 positions matching TRBD1. Source: PBMCs, taken at surgery. CDR3 sequence: CASSLNGDRGSNQPQHF. In DNA, the CDR3 is TGTGCCAGCAGTTTAAATGGGGACAGGGGATCTAATCAGCCCCAGCATTTT. Complete variable domain (other parts from reference TRBV28 and TRBJ1-5): DVKVTQSSRYLVKRTGEKVFLECVQDMDHENMFWYRQDPGLGLRLIYFSYDVKMKEKGDIPEGYSVSREKKERFSLILESASTNQTSMYLCASSLNGDRGSNQPQHFGDGTRLSIL.